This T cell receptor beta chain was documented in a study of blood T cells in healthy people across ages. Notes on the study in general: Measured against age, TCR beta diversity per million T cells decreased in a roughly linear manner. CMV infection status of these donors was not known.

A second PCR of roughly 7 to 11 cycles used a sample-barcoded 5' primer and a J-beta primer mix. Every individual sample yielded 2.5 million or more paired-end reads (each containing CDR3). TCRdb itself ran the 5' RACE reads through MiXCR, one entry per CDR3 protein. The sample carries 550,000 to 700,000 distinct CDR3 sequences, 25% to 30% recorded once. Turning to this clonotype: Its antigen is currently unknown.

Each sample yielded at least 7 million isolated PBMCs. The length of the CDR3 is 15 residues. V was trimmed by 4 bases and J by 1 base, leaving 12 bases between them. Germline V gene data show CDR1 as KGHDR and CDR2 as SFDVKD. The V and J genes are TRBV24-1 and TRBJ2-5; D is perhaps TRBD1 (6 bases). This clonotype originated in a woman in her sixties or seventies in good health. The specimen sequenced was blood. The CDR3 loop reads CATSETGSTQETQYF. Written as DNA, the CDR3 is TGTGCCACCAGTGAGACAGGTTCAACCCAAGAGACCCAGTACTTC.